This passage covers 31 T cell receptor beta chains from one sample sequenced in a study of CD8 T cells in Susac syndrome. RNA amounts of 0.5 to 1 ug underwent reverse transcription with random hexamers. A single record per CDR3 protein comes from TCRdb applying MiXCR to the immunoSEQ multiplex PCR reads. The sample contains roughly 120,000 distinct CDR3 sequences, 85% to 95% of which appear only once. Sample: CD8+ T cells from PBMCs. The source is a human donor with multiple sclerosis.

This sequence joins TRBV5-6 and TRBJ2-7; 10 bases are a match to TRBD1. CDR3 size: 13 residues. The V segment lost 4 bases and the J segment 7 bases; nucleotides outside the gene matches: 5. Looked up from germline, CDR1 is SGHDT and CDR2 is YYEEEE. CDR3 coding DNA: TGTGCCAGCAGCGGACAGGGGGACGGGGAGCAGTACTTC. Translated: CASSGQGDGEQYF.

This chain connects TRBV5-6 to TRBJ2-7, with 10 bases identical to TRBD2. There are 15 residues in the CDR3. The ends lost 4 bases at V and 6 bases at J; junction bases unmatched: 10. Germline V lookup: CDR1 SGHDT, CDR2 YYEEEE. The CDR3 loop is CASSASGRADIEQYV. CDR3 bases: TGTGCCAGCAGCGCAAGCGGGAGGGCCGATATCGAGCAGTACGTC.

This chain links TRBV11-2 with TRBJ2-7; D may be TRBD2 (5 bases). The CDR3 extends over 14 amino acids. Germline V gene data show CDR1 as SGHAT and CDR2 as FQNNGV. V was trimmed by 3 bases and J by 0 bases, leaving 9 bases between them. The CDR3 nucleotides are TGTGCCAGCAGCTTCGGGGTTCGCTCCTACGAGCAGTACTTC. It yields the protein CASSFGVRSYEQYF.

This chain joins TRBV25-1 and TRBJ2-5, with D possibly being TRBD2 (5 bases). The CDR3 is 13 amino acids. Germline loops: CDR1 MGHDK, CDR2 SYGVNS. Trimming took 6 bases from V and 5 from J, leaving 13 bases between them. Here the CDR3 DNA reads TGTGCCAGCAGAGAGGGCGTATGGGAGACCCAGTACTTC. Translating it yields CASREGVWETQYF.

This chain uses TRBV24-1 with TRBJ2-2; D remains unclear. Trimming took 0 bases from V and 7 from J, leaving 5 bases between them. The length of the CDR3 is 13 residues. Germline V gene sequence: CDR1 KGHDR, CDR2 SFDVKD. The CDR3 DNA is TGTGCCACCAGTGATTTGAGGTTCGGGGAGCTGTTTTTT. This sequence encodes CATSDLRFGELFF.

The rearrangement joins TRBV28 to TRBJ2-6, with D unclear. Germline V lookup: CDR1 MDHEN, CDR2 SYDVKM. CDR3 length: 15 amino acids. Trimming took off 1 base at V and 2 bases at J, with 6 bases between the two ends. This CDR3 reads CASSLLGTGANVLTF. In DNA, the CDR3 is TGTGCCAGCAGTTTATTGGGGACTGGGGCCAACGTCCTGACTTTC.

Worth noting for this clonotype: An end of the junction does not agree with germline; a read error may underlie this. This sequence joins TRBV7-6 and TRBJ2-2, with D uncertain. Germline V CDR1 and CDR2: SGHVS, FNYEAQ. The CDR3 length is 13 residues. CDR3 protein: CAGRTANTGELFF. In DNA, the CDR3 is TGTGCCGGCAGGACGGCTAACACCGGGGAGCTGTTTTTT.

This chain uses TRBV9 with TRBJ2-1; perhaps TRBD2 as D (6 bases). The germline CDR1 and CDR2 sequences are SGDLS and YYNGEE. This CDR3 region has 14 residues. Trimming left V 2 bases short and J 4 bases short, with 10 bases between. CDR3 in amino acids: CASSVGGMYNEQFF. Written as DNA, the CDR3 is TGTGCCAGCAGCGTGGGCGGGATGTACAATGAGCAGTTCTTC. The entire variable domain, with the rest obtained from reference TRBV9 and TRBJ2-1, is as follows: DSGVTQTPKHLITATGQRVTLRCSPRSGDLSVYWYQQSLDQGLQFLIQYYNGEERAKGNILERFSAQQFPDLHSELNLSSLELGDSALYFCASSVGGMYNEQFFGPGTRLTVL.

The rearrangement joins TRBV7-9 to TRBJ2-5; D not certain. CDR1 and CDR2 from the germline V gene are SEHNR and FQNEAQ (reference sequence). CDR3 length: 14 residues. The germline V and J ends were trimmed by 3 bases and 9 bases, with 17 bases remaining between them. The CDR3 reads CASSFPLAPLAQYF. The CDR3, as DNA: TGTGCCAGCAGCTTCCCGTTGGCTCCCCTGGCCCAGTACTTC.

The chain joins TRBV7-9 to TRBJ1-1, with a tentative D call TRBD1 (6 bases). CDR3 length: 13 amino acids. Germline V lookup: CDR1 SEHNR, CDR2 FQNEAQ (reference sequence). Trimming shortened V by 2 bases and J by 8 bases, and 12 bases separated the two germline ends. The CDR3: CASSLSRGEEAFF. The CDR3 DNA reads TGTGCCAGCAGCTTAAGTAGGGGGGAAGAAGCTTTCTTT. The entire variable domain, with the rest obtained from reference TRBV7-9 and TRBJ1-1, is as follows: DTGVSQNPRHKITKRGQNVTFRCDPISEHNRLYWYRQTLGQGPEFLTYFQNEAQLEKSRLLSDRFSAERPKGSFSTLEIQRTEQGDSAMYLCASSLSRGEEAFFGQGTRLTVV.

The chain has TRBV27 and TRBJ2-1, with 13 bases lining up with TRBD2. With 5 bases clipped from V and 7 bases from J, the junction kept 5 bases outside the gene matches. The germline V gene encodes CDR1 MNHEY and CDR2 SMNVEV (reference sequence). This CDR3 region has 15 residues. The CDR3 sequence: CASSHGTSGKNEQFF. The CDR3 region has the DNA TGTGCCAGCAGTCACGGGACTAGCGGGAAGAATGAGCAGTTCTTC.

The chain has TRBV20-1 and TRBJ1-2; 7 positions match TRBD1. The CDR3 runs 18 residues. V was clipped by 0 bases and J by 7 bases; unmatched bases: 20. Germline V gene data show CDR1 as DFQATT and CDR2 as SNEGSKA (reference sequence). The CDR3 DNA reads as TGCAGTGCTAGAGACACATTAATACCGGGACAGAGAATGGCTGGCTACACCTTC. Its translation is CSARDTLIPGQRMAGYTF.

Here the CDR3 DNA reads TGTGCCAGCACCCCGTTCGGGGGGTCCGGGCCCGATGAAGCTTTCTTT. Translation gives CASTPFGGSGPDEAFF. The V call is TRBV7-9, the J call TRBJ1-1, with D maybe TRBD1 (5 bases). The CDR3 is 16 residues long. With 7 bases removed from V and 7 bases from J, the gap between germline ends came to 25 bases. Germline values: CDR1 SEHNR, CDR2 FQNEAQ (reference sequence).

V is TRBV29-1 and J is TRBJ2-1; TRBD2 agrees at 13 bases. The V gene end was trimmed by 5 bases and the J gene end by 6 bases; junction bases not matched to a gene: 4. CDR3 length equals 14 residues. Germline assignment: CDR1 SQVTM and CDR2 ANQGSEA. CDR3 region: CSVPTSGRTNEQFF. The CDR3 coding sequence is TGCAGCGTTCCGACTAGCGGGAGGACCAATGAGCAGTTCTTC.

The chain carries TRBV7-9 and TRBJ2-7; D remains ambiguous. The V gene's germline CDR1 is SEHNR and CDR2 FQNEAQ (reference sequence). V dropped 2 bases and J dropped 2 bases, with 7 bases sitting between them. There are 13 residues in the CDR3. The CDR3 DNA reads as TGTGCCAGCAGCTTATCAATTGCCTACGAGCAGTACTTC. It translates to CASSLSIAYEQYF.

This chain uses TRBV7-9 with TRBJ2-3; D gene ambiguous. Trimming stripped 3 bases from V and 4 bases from J, with 5 bases between. Germline values: CDR1 SEHNR, CDR2 FQNEAQ (reference sequence). The CDR3 runs to 12 residues. CDR3 sequence (DNA): TGTGCCAGCAGCTTGGCGGCAGATACGCAGTATTTT. This sequence encodes CASSLAADTQYF.

This chain links TRBV4-1 with TRBJ1-1; D ambiguous. Germline V gives CDR1 MGHRA, CDR2 YSYEKL. The CDR3 sequence is 13 residues long. The ends were cut back, 1 base at V and 1 base at J, with 4 bases in the middle. The CDR3 reads CASSQGRNTEAFF. CDR3 sequence (DNA): TGCGCCAGCAGCCAAGGGAGGAACACTGAAGCTTTCTTT.

The genes are TRBV4-1 and TRBJ1-1; 8 bases fit TRBD1. Germline CDR1 is MGHRA and CDR2 is YSYEKL. CDR3 length: 16 residues. Germline trimming cut 1 base from V and 5 bases from J; bases unmatched to any gene: 9. In DNA, the CDR3 is TGCGCCAGCAGCCAAGTAGACAGGGGAGGGGTGACTGAAGCTTTCTTT. Its protein product is CASSQVDRGGVTEAFF.

This CDR3 is CASSQDRESAGGYTF. CDR3 nucleotide sequence: TGTGCCAGCAGCCAAGACAGGGAATCCGCGGGCGGCTACACCTTC. This chain joins TRBV4-2 and TRBJ1-2; D is perhaps TRBD1 (5 bases). Germline V CDR1 and CDR2: LGHNA, YNFKEQ. With 0 bases removed from V and 8 bases from J, the gap between germline ends came to 16 bases. The CDR3 extends over 15 amino acids.

The chain recombines TRBV27 with TRBJ2-2; TRBD1 matches 7 bases. Per the germline V gene, CDR1 is MNHEY and CDR2 is SMNVEV (reference sequence). After removal of 9 bases from V and 7 bases from J, the junction contained 8 bases not matched to a gene. This CDR3 is 13 amino acids long. CDR3 in amino acids: CASVQGRGGELFF. In DNA, the CDR3 is TGTGCCAGTGTACAGGGGCGCGGCGGGGAGCTGTTTTTT.

The CDR3: CASSQDYDPYNEQFF. The CDR3, as DNA: TGTGCCAGCAGTCAGGACTACGACCCCTACAATGAGCAGTTCTTC. This rearrangement joins TRBV6-2 or TRBV6-3 to TRBJ2-1; D possibly corresponds to TRBD2 (6 bases). In germline, CDR1 is MNHEY, CDR2 SVGEGT. V lost 5 bases and J 2 bases, leaving 13 bases between the germline ends. This CDR3 spans 15 amino acids.

The chain uses TRBV5-4 and TRBJ2-7; 9 bases match TRBD1. The V and J ends lost 3 bases and 3 bases, in that order; junction bases with no gene match: 4. The CDR3 spans 14 residues. Germline-derived CDR1 and CDR2 are SGHNT and YYREEE (reference sequence). Here the CDR3 DNA reads TGTGCCAGCAGCTCTGGACAGGGGAACTACGAGCAGTACGTC. Amino acid sequence: CASSSGQGNYEQYV.

Notes on this clonotype: The DNA is left out, because the CDR3 cannot be placed on it with certainty; the CDR3 is given as TCRdb lists it. The chain carries TRBV27 and TRBJ2-3; TRBD2 is taken as the D call from the table, unchecked against the DNA. CDR1 and CDR2 from the germline V gene are MNHEY and SMNVEV (reference sequence). Both ends counted, the CDR3 spans 24 residues. This CDR3 is CASSSSSVPLPGLAETPNTDTQYF.

V usage is TRBV19 and J usage is TRBJ1-6; TRBD1 agrees at 7 bases. The V and J ends lost 11 bases and 7 bases, in that order; junction bases with no gene match: 2. The CDR3 is made up of 11 amino acids. Per germline, CDR1 LNHDA and CDR2 SQIVND (reference sequence). The CDR3 is CADRDNSPLHF. DNA for the CDR3: TGTGCCGACAGGGACAATTCACCCCTCCACTTT.

V usage is TRBV3-1 and J usage is TRBJ2-5; D ambiguous. V lost 0 bases, J lost 5 bases, and 7 bases lay in between. The germline V gene has CDR1 LGHDT and CDR2 YNNKEL (reference sequence). This CDR3 is 13 amino acids long. CDR3 DNA: TGTGCCAGCAGCCAAGATCGGAGCGAGACCCAGTACTTC. It specifies CASSQDRSETQYF.

This clonotype came up a few times. V is TRBV24-1 and J is TRBJ1-5; D is unresolved. The length of the CDR3 is 15 residues. CDR1 and CDR2 from the germline V gene are KGHDR and SFDVKD. V lost 1 base and J 0 bases, leaving 6 bases between the germline ends. CDR3 sequence reads: CATSDLQDSNQPQHF. The CDR3, as DNA: TGTGCCACCAGTGATTTACAAGATAGCAATCAGCCCCAGCATTTT.

Here the CDR3 reads CAWTPGTGLTDTQYF. The CDR3 bases are TGTGCCTGGACACCAGGGACAGGGCTGACAGATACGCAGTATTTT. This sequence joins TRBV30 and TRBJ2-3, with 9 bases that match TRBD1. CDR3 length: 15 residues. Germline CDR1 and CDR2: GTSNPN and SVGIG (reference sequence). The V segment lost 4 bases and the J segment 3 bases; nucleotides outside the gene matches: 8. The variable domain in full, completed from reference TRBV30 and TRBJ2-3, reads SQTIHQWPATLVQPVGSPLSLECTVEGTSNPNLYWYRQAAGRGLQLLFYSVGIGQISSEVPQNLSASRPQDRQFILSSKKLLLSDSGFYLCAWTPGTGLTDTQYFGPGTRLTVL.

This chain links TRBV19 with TRBJ2-1, with a weak D call TRBD1 (5 bases). The germline gives CDR1 LNHDA, CDR2 SQIVND (reference sequence). The CDR3 contains 15 residues. V lost 2 bases, J lost 0 bases, and 8 bases lay in between. In DNA form, the CDR3 reads TGTGCCAGTAGTATAAAGGGGTTCTCCTACAATGAGCAGTTCTTC. It translates to CASSIKGFSYNEQFF.

The rearrangement links TRBV19 to TRBJ2-1; 7 nucleotides match TRBD1. This CDR3 has 15 amino acids. Germline CDR1 LNHDA, CDR2 SQIVND (reference sequence). The V segment lost 2 bases and the J segment 7 bases; nucleotides outside the gene matches: 8. This chain's CDR3 is CASSIWETGLNEQFF. The CDR3 nucleotides read TGTGCCAGTAGTATATGGGAGACAGGGCTTAATGAGCAGTTCTTC.

V is TRBV11-2 and J is TRBJ2-5; 10 bases agree with TRBD1. CDR3 length equals 16 residues. The germline gives CDR1 SGHAT, CDR2 FQNNGV. V trimming: 3 bases; J trimming: 2 bases; junction bases outside the gene matches: 6. The CDR3 DNA sequence: TGTGCCAGCAGCTTGAACCGGGACAGGGGACAAGAGACCCAGTACTTC. Translating it yields CASSLNRDRGQETQYF.

DNA for the CDR3: TGTGCCAGCAGCAAAACTGAAAACTATGGCTACACCTTC. This translates into CASSKTENYGYTF. This chain links TRBV7-6 with TRBJ1-2; no clear D. This CDR3 has 13 residues. V was clipped by 5 bases and J by 2 bases, with 9 bases between them. Germline V gene data show CDR1 as SGHVS and CDR2 as FNYEAQ. Full variable domain (remainder filled in from reference TRBV7-6 and TRBJ1-2): GAGVSQSPRYKVTKRGQDVALRCDPISGHVSLYWYRQALGQGPEFLTYFNYEAQQDKSGLPNDRFSAERPEGSISTLTIQRTEQRDSAMYRCASSKTENYGYTFGSGTRLTVV.